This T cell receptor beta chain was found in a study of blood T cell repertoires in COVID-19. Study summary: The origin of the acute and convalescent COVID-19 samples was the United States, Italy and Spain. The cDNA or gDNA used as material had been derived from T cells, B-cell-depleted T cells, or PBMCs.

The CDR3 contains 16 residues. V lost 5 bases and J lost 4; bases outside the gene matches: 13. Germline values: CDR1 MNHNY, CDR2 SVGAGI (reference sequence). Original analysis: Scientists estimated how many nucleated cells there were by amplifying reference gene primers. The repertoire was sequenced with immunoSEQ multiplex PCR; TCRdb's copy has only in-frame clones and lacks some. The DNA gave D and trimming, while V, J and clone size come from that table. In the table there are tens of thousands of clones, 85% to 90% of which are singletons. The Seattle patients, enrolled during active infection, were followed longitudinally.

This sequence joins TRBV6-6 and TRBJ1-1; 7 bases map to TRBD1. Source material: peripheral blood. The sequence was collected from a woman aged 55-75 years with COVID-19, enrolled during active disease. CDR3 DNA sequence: TGTGCCAGCAGTCCTTACCCGACAGGGTATAGCACTGAAGCTTTCTTT. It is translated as CASSPYPTGYSTEAFF.